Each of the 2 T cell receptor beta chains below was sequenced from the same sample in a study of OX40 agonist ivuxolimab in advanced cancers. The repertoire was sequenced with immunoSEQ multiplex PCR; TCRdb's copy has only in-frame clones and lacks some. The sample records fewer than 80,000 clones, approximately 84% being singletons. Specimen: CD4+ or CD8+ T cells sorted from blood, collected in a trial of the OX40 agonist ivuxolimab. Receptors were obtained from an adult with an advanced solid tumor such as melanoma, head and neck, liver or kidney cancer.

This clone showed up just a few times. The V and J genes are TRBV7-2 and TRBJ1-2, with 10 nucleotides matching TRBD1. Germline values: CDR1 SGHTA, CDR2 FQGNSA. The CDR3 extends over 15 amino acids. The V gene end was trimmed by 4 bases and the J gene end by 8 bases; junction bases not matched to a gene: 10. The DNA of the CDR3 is TGTGCCAGCAGCTCGAACCTGGGACAGGGGAAGGGCTACACCTTC. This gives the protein CASSSNLGQGKGYTF.

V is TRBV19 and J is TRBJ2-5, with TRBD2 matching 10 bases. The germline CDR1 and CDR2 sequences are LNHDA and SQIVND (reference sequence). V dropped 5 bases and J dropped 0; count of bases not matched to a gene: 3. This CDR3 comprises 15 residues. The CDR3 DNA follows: TGTGCCAGTAGTGATAGCGGGGGGTACCAAGAGACCCAGTACTTC. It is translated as CASSDSGGYQETQYF.